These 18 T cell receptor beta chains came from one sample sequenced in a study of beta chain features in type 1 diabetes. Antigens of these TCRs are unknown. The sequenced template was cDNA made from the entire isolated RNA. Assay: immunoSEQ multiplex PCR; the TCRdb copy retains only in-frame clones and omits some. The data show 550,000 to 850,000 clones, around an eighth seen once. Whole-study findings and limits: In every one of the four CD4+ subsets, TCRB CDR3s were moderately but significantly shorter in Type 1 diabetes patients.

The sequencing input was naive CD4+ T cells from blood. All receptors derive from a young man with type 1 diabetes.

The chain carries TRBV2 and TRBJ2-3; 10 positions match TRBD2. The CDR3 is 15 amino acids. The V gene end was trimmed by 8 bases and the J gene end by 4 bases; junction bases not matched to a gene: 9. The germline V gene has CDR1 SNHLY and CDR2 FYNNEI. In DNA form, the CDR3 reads TGTGCCAGCGGCGGGACTAGCGTACGGGCAGATACGCAGTATTTT. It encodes CASGGTSVRADTQYF.

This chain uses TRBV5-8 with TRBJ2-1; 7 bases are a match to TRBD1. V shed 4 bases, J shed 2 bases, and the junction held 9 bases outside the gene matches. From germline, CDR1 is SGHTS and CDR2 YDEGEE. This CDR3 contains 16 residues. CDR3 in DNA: TGTGCCAGCAGCCTCCCGCACAGGGGACCCTACAATGAGCAGTTCTTC. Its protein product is CASSLPHRGPYNEQFF.

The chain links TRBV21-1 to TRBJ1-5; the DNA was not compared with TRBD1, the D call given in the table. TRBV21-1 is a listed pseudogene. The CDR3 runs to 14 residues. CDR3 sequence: CASRGEGAHQPQHF. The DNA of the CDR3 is TGTGCCAGCAGAGGTGAGGGGGCTCATCAGCCCCAGCATTTT.

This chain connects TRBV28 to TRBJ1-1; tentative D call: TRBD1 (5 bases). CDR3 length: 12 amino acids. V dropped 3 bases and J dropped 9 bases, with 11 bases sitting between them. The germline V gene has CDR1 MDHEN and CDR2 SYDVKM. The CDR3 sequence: CASSLDGAQAFF. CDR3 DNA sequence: TGTGCCAGCAGTTTGGACGGGGCCCAAGCTTTCTTT.

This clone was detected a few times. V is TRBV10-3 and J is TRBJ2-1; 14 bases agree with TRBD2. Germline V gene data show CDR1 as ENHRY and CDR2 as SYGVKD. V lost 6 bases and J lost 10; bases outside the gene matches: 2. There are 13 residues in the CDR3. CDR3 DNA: TGTGCCATCAGAGGGACTAGCGGGGGAGAGCAGTTCTTC. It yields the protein CAIRGTSGGEQFF.

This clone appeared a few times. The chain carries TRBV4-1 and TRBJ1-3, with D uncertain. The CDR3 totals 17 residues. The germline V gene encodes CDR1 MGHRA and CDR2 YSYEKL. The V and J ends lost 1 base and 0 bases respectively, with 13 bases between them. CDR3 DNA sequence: TGCGCCAGCAGCCAAGCGCCAGACACCTACTCTGGAAACACCATATATTTT. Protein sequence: CASSQAPDTYSGNTIYF.

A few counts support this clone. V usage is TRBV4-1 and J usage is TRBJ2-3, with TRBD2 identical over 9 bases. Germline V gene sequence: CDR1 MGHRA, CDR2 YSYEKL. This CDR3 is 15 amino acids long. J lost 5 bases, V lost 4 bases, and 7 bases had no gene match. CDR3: CASSPGSGGGDTQYF. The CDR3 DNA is TGCGCCAGCAGCCCAGGTAGCGGGGGAGGAGATACGCAGTATTTT.

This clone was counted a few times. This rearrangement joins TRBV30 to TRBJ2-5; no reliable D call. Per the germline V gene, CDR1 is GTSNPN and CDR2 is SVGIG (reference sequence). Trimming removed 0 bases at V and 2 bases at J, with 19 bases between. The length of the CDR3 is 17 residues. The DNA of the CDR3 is TGTGCCTGGAGTGTATCGAAGGTCTCATCCCGGCAAGAGACCCAGTACTTC. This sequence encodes CAWSVSKVSSRQETQYF.

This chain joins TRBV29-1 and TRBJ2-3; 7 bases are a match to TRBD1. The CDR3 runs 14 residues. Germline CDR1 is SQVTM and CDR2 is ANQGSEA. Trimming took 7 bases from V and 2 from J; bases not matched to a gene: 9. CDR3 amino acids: CSARDSFDTDTQYF. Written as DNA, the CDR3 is TGCAGCGCTAGGGACAGTTTCGACACAGATACGCAGTATTTT.

The CDR3 reads CSVPGSVGTEAFF. The CDR3 nucleotides read TGCAGCGTCCCCGGGTCTGTTGGGACTGAAGCTTTCTTT. The chain has TRBV29-1 and TRBJ1-1; D unresolved. V was pared by 6 bases and J by 5 bases, with 16 bases between. Germline lookup yields CDR1 SQVTM and CDR2 ANQGSEA. The CDR3 totals 13 residues.

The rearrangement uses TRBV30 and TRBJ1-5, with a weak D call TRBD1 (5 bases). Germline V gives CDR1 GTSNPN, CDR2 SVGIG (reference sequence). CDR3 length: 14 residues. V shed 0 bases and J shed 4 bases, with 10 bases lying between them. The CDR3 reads CAWSVGAANQPQHF. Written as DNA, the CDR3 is TGTGCCTGGAGTGTAGGGGCAGCTAATCAGCCCCAGCATTTT.

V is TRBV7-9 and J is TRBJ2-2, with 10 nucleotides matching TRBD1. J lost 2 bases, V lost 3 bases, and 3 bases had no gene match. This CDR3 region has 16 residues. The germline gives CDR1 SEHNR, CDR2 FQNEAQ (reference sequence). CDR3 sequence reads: CASSLGQGSNTGELFF. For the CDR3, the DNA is TGTGCCAGCAGCTTGGGACAGGGGAGCAACACCGGGGAGCTGTTTTTT. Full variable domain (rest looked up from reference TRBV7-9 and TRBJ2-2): DTGVSQNPRHKITKRGQNVTFRCDPISEHNRLYWYRQTLGQGPEFLTYFQNEAQLEKSRLLSDRFSAERPKGSFSTLEIQRTEQGDSAMYLCASSLGQGSNTGELFFGEGSRLTVL.

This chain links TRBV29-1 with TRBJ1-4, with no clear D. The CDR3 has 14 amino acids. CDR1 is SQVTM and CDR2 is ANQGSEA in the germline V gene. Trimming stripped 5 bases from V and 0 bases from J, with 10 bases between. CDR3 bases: TGCAGCGTTTGGACTTCTGCAACTAATGAAAAACTGTTTTTT. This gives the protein CSVWTSATNEKLFF. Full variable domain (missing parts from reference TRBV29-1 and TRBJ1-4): SAVISQKPSRDICQRGTSLTIQCQVDSQVTMMFWYRQQPGQSLTLIATANQGSEATYESGFVIDKFPISRPNLTFSTLTVSNMSPEDSSIYLCSVWTSATNEKLFFGSGTQLSVL.

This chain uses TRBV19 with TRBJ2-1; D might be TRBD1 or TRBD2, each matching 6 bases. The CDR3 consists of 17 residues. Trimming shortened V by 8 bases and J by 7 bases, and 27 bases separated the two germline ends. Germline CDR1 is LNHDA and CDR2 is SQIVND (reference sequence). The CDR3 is CASLGGLGGVNVNEQFF. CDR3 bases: TGTGCCAGTCTAGGAGGATTGGGGGGCGTCAACGTGAATGAGCAGTTCTTC. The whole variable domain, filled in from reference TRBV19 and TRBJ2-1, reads DGGITQSPKYLFRKEGQNVTLSCEQNLNHDAMYWYRQDPGQGLRLIYYSQIVNDFQKGDIAEGYSVSREKKESFPLTVTSAQKNPTAFYLCASLGGLGGVNVNEQFFGPGTRLTVL.

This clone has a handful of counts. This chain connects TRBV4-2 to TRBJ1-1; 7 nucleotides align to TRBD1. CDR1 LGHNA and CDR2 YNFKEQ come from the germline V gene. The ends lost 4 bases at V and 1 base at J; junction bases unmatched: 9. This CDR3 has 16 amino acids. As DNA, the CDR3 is TGTGCCAGCAGCCCGTACCCCGGGACAGCGAACACTGAAGCTTTCTTT. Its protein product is CASSPYPGTANTEAFF.

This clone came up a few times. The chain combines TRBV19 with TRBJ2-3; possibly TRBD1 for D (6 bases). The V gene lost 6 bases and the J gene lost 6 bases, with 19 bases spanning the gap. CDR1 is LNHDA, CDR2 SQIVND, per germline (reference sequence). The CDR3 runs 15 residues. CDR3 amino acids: CASSLQGYGLDTQYF. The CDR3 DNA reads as TGTGCCAGTAGCCTACAGGGTTACGGGCTCGATACGCAGTATTTT.

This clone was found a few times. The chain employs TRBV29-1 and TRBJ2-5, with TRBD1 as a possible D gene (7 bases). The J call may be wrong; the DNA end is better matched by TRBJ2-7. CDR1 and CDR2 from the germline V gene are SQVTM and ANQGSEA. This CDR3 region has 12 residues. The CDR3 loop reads CSVEAGGHEQYF. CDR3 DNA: TGCAGCGTTGAGGCAGGGGGGCACGAGCAGTACTTC.

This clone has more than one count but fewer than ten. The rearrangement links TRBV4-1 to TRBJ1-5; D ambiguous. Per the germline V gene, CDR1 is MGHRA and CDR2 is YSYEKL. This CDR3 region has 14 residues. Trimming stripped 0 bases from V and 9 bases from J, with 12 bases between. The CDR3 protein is CASSQDPGPRPQHF. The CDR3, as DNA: TGCGCCAGCAGCCAAGATCCCGGGCCAAGGCCCCAGCATTTT.